This T cell receptor (beta chain) was observed in a study of sequential checkpoint blockade in melanoma. Whole-study context: Randomization was 1:1 between first-line nivolumab→ipilimumab and ipilimumab→nivolumab.

Sequencing used immunoSEQ multiplex PCR; TCRdb keeps in-frame clones, though not all of them. The table records around 5,700 clones, about 85% of them present only once. The sample's treatment: randomized to nivolumab then ipilimumab (arm A) or the reverse (arm B). Patients had received no earlier DNA-damaging chemotherapy. The CDR3 has 16 residues. The sample consisted of CD8+ T cells sorted from blood (inferred from file names), taken from a patient given nivolumab and ipilimumab in sequence. The source is a human donor with melanoma. The chain uses TRBV21-1 and TRBJ2-7; the listed D gene, TRBD1, was not tested against the DNA. TRBV21-1 is a recognized pseudogene. CDR3 DNA sequence: TGTGCCAGCAGCAAAGTTTCCGGGACAGGGGCCTACGAGCAGTACTTC. Translated, it gives CASSKVSGTGAYEQYF.